This passage covers 25 T cell receptor beta chains from one sample sequenced in a study of spatial heterogeneity in lung cancer. Time point indicated: sample taken at primary tumor resection. Whole RNA, which was extracted from tumor, nontumor lung tissue or frozen PBMC, was sequenced without any cell sorting. TCRdb re-called the 5' RACE reads through MiXCR, storing one row per CDR3 protein. The sample holds approximately 38,000 distinct CDR3 sequences, around 5.5% seen once. Sample: PBMCs, taken at surgery. These receptors originate from a male donor with early-stage non-small cell lung cancer.

J is TRBJ1-5 and V is TRBV19; 11 bases are a match to TRBD1. Germline V gene lookup returns CDR1 LNHDA and CDR2 SQIVND (reference sequence). This CDR3 has 14 amino acids. The trim removed 4 bases at V and 5 bases at J, leaving 1 base unmatched. CDR3 amino acids: CASSRDRGDQPQHF. The CDR3 DNA reads as TGTGCCAGTAGTAGGGACAGGGGGGATCAGCCCCAGCATTTT.

This clonotype was picked up many times. The chain employs TRBV6-1 and TRBJ1-2; D perhaps matches TRBD1 (5 bases). Trimming removed 3 bases from V and 6 bases from J, with 14 bases in between. The CDR3 sequence is 14 residues long. Per germline, CDR1 MNHNS and CDR2 SASEGT. CDR3 loop: CASSERPRGDGYTF. Written as DNA, the CDR3 is TGTGCCAGCAGTGAGAGGCCTAGGGGTGATGGCTACACCTTC.

This clonotype was recorded at least ten times. The CDR3 protein is CASSLDIRAFQDEQFF. CDR3 nucleotides: TGTGCCAGCAGCTTAGATATACGAGCGTTCCAGGATGAGCAGTTCTTC. The genes are TRBV11-2 and TRBJ2-1; D is unresolved. The CDR3 runs to 16 residues. Trimming left V 0 bases short and J 8 bases short, with 17 bases between. The germline V gene encodes CDR1 SGHAT and CDR2 FQNNGV.

In nucleotides, the CDR3 is TGTGCCAGCAGCCCTGGAGGGACGAACGCCAACGTCCTGACTTTC. Amino acids: CASSPGGTNANVLTF. The chain joins TRBV7-2 to TRBJ2-6, with D possibly being TRBD2 (6 bases). The CDR3 is made up of 15 amino acids. The ends were cut back, 5 bases at V and 7 bases at J, with 15 bases in the middle. From germline, CDR1 is SGHTA and CDR2 FQGNSA. The full variable domain, completed using reference TRBV7-2 and TRBJ2-6, is GAGVSQSPSNKVTEKGKDVELRCDPISGHTALYWYRQSLGQGLEFLIYFQGNSAPDKSGLPSDRFSAERTGGSVSTLTIQRTQQEDSAVYLCASSPGGTNANVLTFGAGSRLTVL.

The genes are TRBV5-5 and TRBJ2-7; D is possibly TRBD1 (6 bases). The CDR3 contains 15 residues. V lost 0 bases and J 2 bases, leaving 12 bases between the germline ends. From germline, CDR1 is SGHKS and CDR2 YYEKEE (reference sequence). The CDR3 is CASSLVPQGAYEQYF. The CDR3 region has the DNA TGTGCCAGCAGCTTGGTCCCACAGGGAGCCTACGAGCAGTACTTC.

This clonotype was counted many times. The chain has TRBV6-2 or TRBV6-3 and TRBJ2-3, with D possibly matching TRBD1 (5 bases). Trimming cost V 9 bases and J 1 base, with 14 bases left between them. The V gene's germline CDR1 is MNHEY and CDR2 SVGEGT. CDR3 length equals 14 residues. The CDR3 bases are TGTGCCAGTCGTGCAGTGGGGCGCACAGATACGCAGTATTTT. Translated, it gives CASRAVGRTDTQYF.

This clonotype was counted at least ten times. The genes are TRBV10-3 and TRBJ2-6; D gene unclear. This CDR3 is 16 amino acids long. V lost 2 bases and J lost 0, with 8 bases in between. In germline, CDR1 is ENHRY, CDR2 SYGVKD. The CDR3 DNA reads as TGTGCCATCAGTGAGGGCGCGTACTCTGGGGCCAACGTCCTGACTTTC. This translates into CAISEGAYSGANVLTF.

In its sample, this clonotype was seen many times. V and J are TRBV5-1 and TRBJ2-7; D gene uncertain. This CDR3 comprises 15 residues. Trimming removed 0 bases at V and 4 bases at J, with 14 bases between. Per germline, CDR1 SGHRS and CDR2 YFSETQ. CDR3 nucleotide sequence: TGCGCCAGCAGCTTGGGGAACTTTGTGGCGTACGAGCAGTACTTC. Residues: CASSLGNFVAYEQYF.

Concerning this clonotype: It may be a read error: a sequence one base away is much more abundant. This is likely a read error, given that the CDR3 carries no conserved phenylalanine or tryptophan at its end. V usage is TRBV14 and J usage is TRBJ1-6; D is perhaps TRBD1 (5 bases). The CDR3 length is 15 residues. Germline CDR1 SGHDN, CDR2 FVKESK. V gave up 1 base and J gave up 7 bases, with 11 bases separating them. The CDR3 reads CASSQAPGWNSPLHL. CDR3 nucleotide sequence: TGTGCCAGCAGCCAAGCCCCAGGGTGGAATTCACCCCTCCACCTT.

This clonotype has a count of ten or more. The chain joins TRBV2 to TRBJ2-6; tentative D call: TRBD2 (7 bases). The CDR3 has 19 residues. With 7 bases removed from V and 4 bases from J, the gap between germline ends came to 26 bases. The germline V gene encodes CDR1 SNHLY and CDR2 FYNNEI. Here the CDR3 reads CASINRWGGLRRGANVLTF. The CDR3 DNA reads as TGTGCCAGCATCAACAGGTGGGGGGGCTTAAGGAGGGGGGCCAACGTCCTGACTTTC.

This clonotype was seen a few times. The V gene is TRBV28, the J gene TRBJ2-1, with D perhaps TRBD2 (5 bases). The CDR3 totals 13 residues. V lost 5 bases, J lost 4 bases, and 9 bases lay in between. Germline assignment: CDR1 MDHEN and CDR2 SYDVKM. In DNA, the CDR3 is TGTGCCAGCAGTGTCGGAGGTTACAATGAGCAGTTCTTC. This translates into CASSVGGYNEQFF.

This clonotype was seen a few times. The chain carries TRBV30 and TRBJ2-7; D may be TRBD2 (7 bases). This CDR3 spans 13 amino acids. V lost 2 bases and J 4 bases, leaving 12 bases between the germline ends. Looked up from germline, CDR1 is GTSNPN and CDR2 is SVGIG (reference sequence). The CDR3 DNA is TGTGCCTGGAGTACGGGGGGCCCTTACGAGCAGTACTTC. Its translation: CAWSTGGPYEQYF.

This clonotype was found a few times. This chain uses TRBV6-2 or TRBV6-3 with TRBJ2-4; TRBD2 might be the D (6 bases). Germline CDR1 and CDR2: MNHEY and SVGEGT. Trimming stripped 2 bases from V and 3 bases from J, with 11 bases between. The CDR3 loop spans 15 amino acids. The CDR3 DNA sequence: TGTGCCAGCAGTTACCCGACGGGAGACAAAAACATTCAGTACTTC. This encodes CASSYPTGDKNIQYF.

This clonotype has a count of ten or more. The chain couples TRBV7-8 to TRBJ1-5; D gene unclear. CDR3 size: 16 residues. Germline V gene data show CDR1 as SGHVS and CDR2 as FQNEAQ. Between the trimmed V and J ends, which lost 0 bases and 1 base, there was a span of 10 bases. CDR3 protein: CASSLAGSISNQPQHF. The CDR3 region has the DNA TGTGCCAGCAGCTTAGCGGGGTCGATAAGCAATCAGCCCCAGCATTTT.

The V and J genes are TRBV24-1 and TRBJ2-1, with 8 bases aligning to TRBD1. This CDR3 is built from 14 residues. Looked up from germline, CDR1 is KGHDR and CDR2 is SFDVKD. With 4 bases clipped from V and 4 bases from J, the junction kept 2 bases outside the gene matches. The CDR3 DNA reads as TGTGCCACCAGTGAACAGGGGGGTTACAATGAGCAGTTCTTC. This sequence encodes CATSEQGGYNEQFF.

This clonotype was seen more than once but under ten times. V usage is TRBV28 and J usage is TRBJ1-4; 7 bases match TRBD1. Germline assignment: CDR1 MDHEN and CDR2 SYDVKM. The V gene end was trimmed by 5 bases and the J gene end by 3 bases; junction bases not matched to a gene: 6. There are 15 residues in the CDR3. The CDR3 sequence: CASSPTGVSNEKLFF. CDR3 nucleotides: TGTGCCAGCAGTCCTACAGGGGTTTCTAATGAAAAACTGTTTTTT.

This clonotype was seen ten or more times. The gene calls are TRBV20-1 and TRBJ1-3; tentative D call: TRBD1 (6 bases). The CDR3 contains 14 residues. Germline V gene lookup returns CDR1 DFQATT and CDR2 SNEGSKA (reference sequence). V was trimmed by 0 bases and J by 7 bases, leaving 13 bases between them. CDR3 coding DNA: TGCAGTGCTAGAGATGAGGGGGAGGTTAACACCATATATTTT. Amino acids: CSARDEGEVNTIYF.

In this sample, this clonotype turned up a few times. This chain joins TRBV7-2 and TRBJ2-7, with 14 nucleotides matching TRBD2. V lost 5 bases, J lost 4 bases, and 1 base stayed unmatched. Germline V gene data show CDR1 as SGHTA and CDR2 as FQGNSA. CDR3 size: 14 residues. CDR3 residues: CASSGTSGGYEQYF. In DNA, the CDR3 is TGTGCCAGCAGCGGGACTAGCGGGGGTTACGAGCAGTACTTC.

J is TRBJ1-2 and V is TRBV7-8; D is ambiguous. V was pared by 4 bases and J by 1 base, with 10 bases between. Germline V gene lookup returns CDR1 SGHVS and CDR2 FQNEAQ. The CDR3 runs to 14 residues. CDR3 in amino acids: CASSSSQLNYGYTF. The CDR3 DNA sequence: TGTGCCAGCAGCTCTTCTCAGCTTAACTATGGCTACACCTTC. Supplemented by reference TRBV7-8 and TRBJ1-2, the full variable domain reads GAGVSQSPRYKVAKRGQDVALRCDPISGHVSLFWYQQALGQGPEFLTYFQNEAQLDKSGLPSDRFFAERPEGSVSTLKIQRTQQEDSAVYLCASSSSQLNYGYTFGSGTRLTVV.

This clonotype occurred many times. The chain is built from TRBV7-2 and TRBJ1-5; TRBD1 is a possible D gene (5 bases). Per germline, CDR1 SGHTA and CDR2 FQGNSA. CDR3 size: 15 residues. Trimming pared 5 bases from V and 0 bases from J, leaving 11 bases between. The CDR3 here is CASSTDSYSNQPQHF. The DNA of the CDR3 is TGTGCCAGCAGCACCGACAGTTATAGCAATCAGCCCCAGCATTTT.

The chain has TRBV12-3 or TRBV12-4 and TRBJ1-1; D is uncertain. Trimming left V 3 bases short and J 1 base short, with 9 bases between. The CDR3 consists of 14 residues. CDR3 nucleotide sequence: TGTGCCAGCAGTTTGAATTCGGGGAACACTGAAGCTTTCTTT. As protein: CASSLNSGNTEAFF.

This clonotype was counted at least ten times. The V and J genes are TRBV30 and TRBJ2-7; 13 nucleotides line up with TRBD2. Germline V gene lookup returns CDR1 GTSNPN and CDR2 SVGIG (reference sequence). The CDR3 spans 14 residues. Trimming cost V 2 bases and J 5 bases; bases outside gene matches: 3. The DNA for the CDR3 is TGTGCCTGGAGTTGGACTAGCGGGGGCGACGAGCAGTACTTC. Translated: CAWSWTSGGDEQYF. The full variable domain, with the rest looked up from reference TRBV30 and TRBJ2-7, is SQTIHQWPATLVQPVGSPLSLECTVEGTSNPNLYWYRQAAGRGLQLLFYSVGIGQISSEVPQNLSASRPQDRQFILSSKKLLLSDSGFYLCAWSWTSGGDEQYFGPGTRLTVT.

In this sample, this clonotype turned up a few times. V usage is TRBV5-1 and J usage is TRBJ2-3; no reliable D call. Germline CDR1 and CDR2: SGHRS and YFSETQ. CDR3 size: 13 residues. Trimming took off 6 bases at V and 6 bases at J, with 14 bases between the two ends. In DNA form, the CDR3 reads TGCGCCAGCACCCCGGCGGCAGGCGATACGCAGTATTTT. Its protein product is CASTPAAGDTQYF. Together with reference TRBV5-1 and TRBJ2-3, the CDR3 gives the full variable domain: KAGVTQTPRYLIKTRGQQVTLSCSPISGHRSVSWYQQTPGQGLQFLFEYFSETQRNKGNFPGRFSGRQFSNSRSEMNVSTLELGDSALYLCASTPAAGDTQYFGPGTRLTVL.

This clonotype showed up many times. The chain employs TRBV20-1 and TRBJ1-5; 7 bases line up with TRBD1. In germline, CDR1 is DFQATT, CDR2 SNEGSKA (reference sequence). V lost 6 bases and J lost 1; bases outside the gene matches: 12. The CDR3 is made up of 16 amino acids. The CDR3 protein is CSARNPTGRSNQPQHF. CDR3 sequence (DNA): TGCAGTGCGAGGAATCCGACAGGGCGAAGCAATCAGCCCCAGCATTTT.

Remarks on this clonotype: This may be a read error, as it is one base from a much larger clone. The J gene is TRBJ2-7, the V gene TRBV5-1; D may correspond to TRBD1 or TRBD2 (5 bases each). CDR3 length: 15 residues. The germline V and J ends were trimmed by 1 base and 5 bases, with 16 bases remaining between them. The germline V gene encodes CDR1 SGHRS and CDR2 YFSETQ. CDR3 amino acids: CASSLRGPPEHEQYF. The CDR3 coding sequence is TGCGCCAGCAGCTTGAGGGGACCTCCTGAGCACGAGCAGTACTTC. Full variable domain (remainder filled in from reference TRBV5-1 and TRBJ2-7): KAGVTQTPRYLIKTRGQQVTLSCSPISGHRSVSWYQQTPGQGLQFLFEYFSETQRNKGNFPGRFSGRQFSNSRSEMNVSTLELGDSALYLCASSLRGPPEHEQYFGPGTRLTVT.